A selection of T cell receptor beta chains follows, all from one sample in a study of cytotoxic CD8 clonotypes in ibrutinib-treated CLL. Using immunoSEQ multiplex PCR, the repertoire was profiled, and TCRdb retains in-frame clones only, with some absent. The sample has approximately 160,000 clones, around nine tenths seen once. Material: PBMCs, obtained at disease progression, from a patient treated with ibrutinib. The receptor set was obtained from a human donor with chronic lymphocytic leukemia. CDR3s include the opening cysteine and the closing phenylalanine or tryptophan. Each record gives: J gene, D gene, V gene, clone size, CDR3 DNA, CDR3 protein. The D gene is left open where the match is weak. Rows may omit the clone size; those that give it use once, few, many or a size class.

j_gene: TRBJ1-5
d_gene: .
v_gene: TRBV28
abundance: .
CDR3nt: TGTGCCAGCAGTTTACCAGAGTATAGCAATCAGCCCCAGCATTTT
CDR3aa: CASSLPEYSNQPQHF

j_gene: TRBJ1-5
d_gene: .
v_gene: TRBV5-1
abundance: few
CDR3nt: TGCGCCAGCAGCTCCACCCCTAATCAGCCCCAGCATTTT
CDR3aa: CASSSTPNQPQHF

j_gene: TRBJ1-5
d_gene: TRBD1
v_gene: TRBV28
abundance: .
CDR3nt: TGTGCCAGCAGTTACAGGACAGGGGGGAGCAATCAGCCCCAGCATTTT
CDR3aa: CASSYRTGGSNQPQHF

j_gene: TRBJ2-5
d_gene: TRBD2
v_gene: TRBV5-1
abundance: .
CDR3nt: TGCGCCAGCAGCACCGGGACTAGCGGGAGGGATGAGACCCAGTACTTC
CDR3aa: CASSTGTSGRDETQYF

j_gene: TRBJ2-3
d_gene: TRBD2
v_gene: TRBV5-4
abundance: .
CDR3nt: TGTGCCAGCAGCTTGGGCGCCGGGACTAGCGTATACACAGATACGCAGTATTTT
CDR3aa: CASSLGAGTSVYTDTQYF

j_gene: TRBJ2-4
d_gene: TRBD1
v_gene: TRBV29-1
abundance: .
CDR3nt: TGCAGCGTGGATCCCGGGACAGGGGGCCTCGGGATTCAGTACTTC
CDR3aa: CSVDPGTGGLGIQYF

j_gene: TRBJ2-5
d_gene: .
v_gene: TRBV2
abundance: .
CDR3nt: TGTGCCAGCAGTTCGGGAGTAAATAGTTCTTTGTCGTACCAAGAGACCCAGTACTTC
CDR3aa: CASSSGVNSSLSYQETQYF

j_gene: TRBJ2-3
d_gene: TRBD2
v_gene: TRBV7-3
abundance: .
CDR3nt: TGTGCCAGCAGCCGGGAGGGGCCATGGGATACGCAGTATTTT
CDR3aa: CASSREGPWDTQYF

j_gene: TRBJ2-5
d_gene: TRBD1
v_gene: TRBV5-1
abundance: .
CDR3nt: TGCGCCAGCAGCCCGGGACAGGGGACGTGGGAGACCCAGTACTTC
CDR3aa: CASSPGQGTWETQYF

j_gene: TRBJ1-5
d_gene: .
v_gene: TRBV29-1
abundance: .
CDR3nt: TGCAGCGTTATTGAAGTGGCCGGGAATCGGCCCCAGCATTTT
CDR3aa: CSVIEVAGNRPQHF

j_gene: TRBJ2-3
d_gene: TRBD2
v_gene: TRBV7-2
abundance: .
CDR3nt: TGTGCCAGCAGCCCCATTGGGACTAGCGGGACCGATACGCAGTATTTT
CDR3aa: CASSPIGTSGTDTQYF

j_gene: TRBJ2-3
d_gene: TRBD1
v_gene: TRBV10-3
abundance: .
CDR3nt: TGTGCCATCAGGAGAGGACAGGAAAGCACAGATACGCAGTATTTT
CDR3aa: CAIRRGQESTDTQYF

j_gene: TRBJ1-1
d_gene: .
v_gene: TRBV27
abundance: .
CDR3nt: TGTGCCAGCAGCCCATCGACGGACACTGAAGCTTTCTTT
CDR3aa: CASSPSTDTEAFF

j_gene: TRBJ1-2
d_gene: TRBD1
v_gene: TRBV30
abundance: .
CDR3nt: TGTGCCTGGAGTACAGGGGTTGGCTACACCTTC
CDR3aa: CAWSTGVGYTF

j_gene: TRBJ2-2
d_gene: TRBD1
v_gene: TRBV7-8
abundance: .
CDR3nt: TGTGCCAGCAGAGACAGGGACAGCTATACAACCGGGGAGCTGTTTTTT
CDR3aa: CASRDRDSYTTGELFF

j_gene: TRBJ1-2
d_gene: TRBD1
v_gene: TRBV2
abundance: .
CDR3nt: TGTGCCAGCAGTGAGGGGACAGCTAACTATGGCTACACCTTC
CDR3aa: CASSEGTANYGYTF

j_gene: TRBJ1-5
d_gene: .
v_gene: TRBV4-2
abundance: .
CDR3nt: TGTGCCAGCAGCCGAGAGGCCCAGGGAGGTCAGCCCCAGCATTTT
CDR3aa: CASSREAQGGQPQHF

j_gene: TRBJ1-1
d_gene: .
v_gene: TRBV7-9
abundance: once
CDR3nt: TGTGCCAGCAGCTTAGCGACAGCGAACACTGAAGCTTTCTTT
CDR3aa: CASSLATANTEAFF

j_gene: TRBJ2-5
d_gene: .
v_gene: TRBV5-1
abundance: .
CDR3nt: TGCGCCAGCGACACAACTGGCGACGCAGCGACCCAGTACTTC
CDR3aa: CASDTTGDAATQYF

j_gene: TRBJ1-3
d_gene: TRBD1
v_gene: TRBV9
abundance: .
CDR3nt: TGTGCCAGCAGGCCGACAGGGTTTGGAAACACCATATATTTT
CDR3aa: CASRPTGFGNTIYF

j_gene: TRBJ2-5
d_gene: TRBD2
v_gene: TRBV19
abundance: .
CDR3nt: TGTGCCAGTAGTATGGCGGGAGTACAAGAGACCCAGTACTTC
CDR3aa: CASSMAGVQETQYF

j_gene: TRBJ2-5
d_gene: TRBD1
v_gene: TRBV7-2
abundance: .
CDR3nt: TGTGCCAGCAGCTCGGGACAGGGGACACAAGAGACCCAGTACTTC
CDR3aa: CASSSGQGTQETQYF

j_gene: TRBJ2-7
d_gene: TRBD1
v_gene: TRBV9
abundance: .
CDR3nt: TGTGCCAGCAGCGGAGCAGCACCGGGACAGGGGATCTACGAGCAGTACTTC
CDR3aa: CASSGAAPGQGIYEQYF

j_gene: TRBJ1-1
d_gene: TRBD1
v_gene: TRBV4-2
abundance: .
CDR3nt: TGTGCCAGCAGCCAGGATCCGGGACAGGGCGTATCGGCGTTCTTT
CDR3aa: CASSQDPGQGVSAFF

j_gene: TRBJ2-1
d_gene: .
v_gene: TRBV2
abundance: .
CDR3nt: TGTGCCAGCAGTGATGAAGGTGGTGCCTACAATGAGCAGTTCTTC
CDR3aa: CASSDEGGAYNEQFF

j_gene: TRBJ2-1
d_gene: .
v_gene: TRBV9
abundance: .
CDR3nt: TGTGCCAGCAGCGCCCTCAACTTCATCACCCCCAATGAGCAGTTCTTC
CDR3aa: CASSALNFITPNEQFF

j_gene: TRBJ1-5
d_gene: TRBD1
v_gene: TRBV5-1
abundance: once
CDR3nt: TGCGCCAGCAGCTTGGGGACAGGGAGCAATCAGCCCCAGCATTTT
CDR3aa: CASSLGTGSNQPQHF

j_gene: TRBJ1-1
d_gene: .
v_gene: TRBV6-5
abundance: .
CDR3nt: TGTGCCAGCAGTGCCTCAAACACTGAAGCTTTCTTT
CDR3aa: CASSASNTEAFF

j_gene: TRBJ2-7
d_gene: .
v_gene: TRBV7-2
abundance: .
CDR3nt: TGTGCCAGCAGCTTATCGACCCAATTTGTCTACGAGCAGTACTTC
CDR3aa: CASSLSTQFVYEQYF

j_gene: TRBJ1-2
d_gene: .
v_gene: TRBV7-9
abundance: .
CDR3nt: TGTGCCAGCGAATTGCTGGGAAACTATGGCTACACCTTC
CDR3aa: CASELLGNYGYTF

j_gene: TRBJ1-5
d_gene: TRBD1
v_gene: TRBV6-1
abundance: .
CDR3nt: TGTGCCAGCAGTGAGAGACAGGGGGACAGACAGCCCCAGCATTTT
CDR3aa: CASSERQGDRQPQHF

j_gene: TRBJ1-5
d_gene: .
v_gene: TRBV27
abundance: .
CDR3nt: TGTGCCAGCAGTTTAAGAGGCAATCAGCCCCAGCATTTT
CDR3aa: CASSLRGNQPQHF

j_gene: TRBJ2-7
d_gene: .
v_gene: TRBV7-8
abundance: .
CDR3nt: TGTGCCAGCAGCTTAGGGCAGCGTTACGAGCAGTACTTC
CDR3aa: CASSLGQRYEQYF

j_gene: TRBJ1-2
d_gene: .
v_gene: TRBV7-9
abundance: .
CDR3nt: TGTGCCAGCAGCTTAAAGGACCGTACTTCCTATGGCTACACCTTC
CDR3aa: CASSLKDRTSYGYTF

j_gene: TRBJ2-1
d_gene: TRBD2
v_gene: TRBV7-2
abundance: .
CDR3nt: TGTGCCAGCAGCTTACGTGGGACTAGCGGGAGCTTCGGTGAGCAGTTCTTC
CDR3aa: CASSLRGTSGSFGEQFF

j_gene: TRBJ2-7
d_gene: TRBD2
v_gene: TRBV7-3
abundance: .
CDR3nt: TGTGCCAGCAGCTTGACTAGCGGGTACGAGCAGTACTTC
CDR3aa: CASSLTSGYEQYF

j_gene: TRBJ2-7
d_gene: TRBD2
v_gene: TRBV28
abundance: .
CDR3nt: TGTGCCAGCAGACGGACTAGTCGCTACGAGCAGTACTTC
CDR3aa: CASRRTSRYEQYF

j_gene: TRBJ2-1
d_gene: .
v_gene: TRBV4-3
abundance: .
CDR3nt: TGCGCCAGCAGCCAAGATTTTAGGCAAGACGGGGATGAGCAGTTCTTC
CDR3aa: CASSQDFRQDGDEQFF

j_gene: TRBJ1-2
d_gene: .
v_gene: TRBV28
abundance: .
CDR3nt: TGTGCCAGCAGCCTTACGATCAGACAGGCTAACTATGGCTACACCTTC
CDR3aa: CASSLTIRQANYGYTF

j_gene: TRBJ2-1
d_gene: .
v_gene: TRBV2
abundance: few
CDR3nt: TGTGCCAGCAGTGTTGAGACTAACAATGAGCAGTTCTTC
CDR3aa: CASSVETNNEQFF

j_gene: TRBJ2-7
d_gene: .
v_gene: TRBV27
abundance: .
CDR3nt: TGTGCCAGCAGTTTCCGTTTTCGTGGCCCAAAGTTCTACGAGCAGTACTTC
CDR3aa: CASSFRFRGPKFYEQYF

j_gene: TRBJ1-2
d_gene: .
v_gene: TRBV29-1
abundance: few
CDR3nt: TGCAGCGTTGAACCGATTCGGTACACCTTC
CDR3aa: CSVEPIRYTF

j_gene: TRBJ2-6
d_gene: TRBD1
v_gene: TRBV28
abundance: .
CDR3nt: TGTGCCAGCAGCCTGGACAGGCCCCTCGACTCTGGGGCCAACGTCCTGACTTTC
CDR3aa: CASSLDRPLDSGANVLTF

j_gene: TRBJ2-7
d_gene: TRBD1
v_gene: TRBV9
abundance: .
CDR3nt: TGTGCCAGCAGCGCCGGGACAGCCTACGAGCAGTACTTC
CDR3aa: CASSAGTAYEQYF

j_gene: TRBJ2-6
d_gene: .
v_gene: TRBV9
abundance: .
CDR3nt: TGTGCCAGCAGCGTAGAAGGCAACCCGAACCGCTCTGGGGCCAACGTCCTGACTTTC
CDR3aa: CASSVEGNPNRSGANVLTF

j_gene: TRBJ2-5
d_gene: .
v_gene: TRBV7-6
abundance: once
CDR3nt: TGTGCCAGCAGCTTCGGCGAGACCCAGTACTTC
CDR3aa: CASSFGETQYF